These 30 T cell receptor beta chains came from one sample sequenced in a study of blood T cell repertoires in COVID-19. TCRdb's copy holds only in-frame clones and misses some; the assay was immunoSEQ multiplex PCR. The table records about 360,000 clones, around 87% of them present only once. The sample was PBMCs or T cells enriched from blood (not recorded which). These receptors were obtained from a man aged 40-55 years in a cohort exposed to, infected with or recovered from COVID-19 (not recorded which).

The CDR3 is CASRTLPHYEQYF. CDR3 bases: TGTGCCAGCAGGACACTTCCCCACTACGAGCAGTACTTC. The chain combines TRBV28 with TRBJ2-7; D uncertain. The CDR3 totals 13 residues. V lost 6 bases and J lost 3, with 12 bases in between. In germline, CDR1 is MDHEN, CDR2 SYDVKM. Full variable domain (remainder filled in from reference TRBV28 and TRBJ2-7): DVKVTQSSRYLVKRTGEKVFLECVQDMDHENMFWYRQDPGLGLRLIYFSYDVKMKEKGDIPEGYSVSREKKERFSLILESASTNQTSMYLCASRTLPHYEQYFGPGTRLTVT.

The CDR3 is CASSPAAPSTDTQYF. The CDR3 nucleotides are TGTGCCAGCTCACCAGCTGCGCCTAGCACAGATACGCAGTATTTT. The rearrangement uses TRBV18 and TRBJ2-3, with D unclear. The CDR3 runs to 15 residues. V lost 2 bases, J lost 0 bases, and 9 bases lay in between. Germline assignment: CDR1 KGHSH and CDR2 LQKENI.

This clone is a singleton in its sample. The chain carries TRBV28 and TRBJ1-5; D may be TRBD1 (6 bases). V was trimmed by 2 bases and J by 2 bases, leaving 10 bases between them. The CDR3 runs to 15 residues. Per the germline V gene, CDR1 is MDHEN and CDR2 is SYDVKM. This CDR3 reads CASSLGTLGNQPQHF. Here the CDR3 DNA reads TGTGCCAGCAGTTTAGGGACATTGGGCAATCAGCCCCAGCATTTT.

This chain connects TRBV5-1 to TRBJ1-1; 9 bases are a match to TRBD1. With V trimmed by 4 bases and J by 5 bases, 9 bases remained unmatched. Germline V gives CDR1 SGHRS, CDR2 YFSETQ. The CDR3 is 15 amino acids. The CDR3 nucleotides read TGCGCCAGCAGCGGCGGAACAGGGGGCGGTACTGAAGCTTTCTTT. The encoded protein is CASSGGTGGGTEAFF.

This rearrangement joins TRBV28 to TRBJ2-1; TRBD2 aligns across 8 bases. Germline-derived CDR1 and CDR2 are MDHEN and SYDVKM. The CDR3 is 14 residues long. J lost 8 bases, V lost 6 bases, and 9 bases had no gene match. The CDR3 DNA reads TGTGCCAGCAGGGACAGCGGGAGTCGGTATGAGCAGTTCTTC. This codes for CASRDSGSRYEQFF.

The chain employs TRBV30 and TRBJ1-1; D remains unclear. V gave up 4 bases and J gave up 6 bases, with 6 bases separating them. CDR3 length equals 10 residues. CDR1 is GTSNPN and CDR2 is SVGIG in the germline V gene (reference sequence). The CDR3 DNA reads TGTGCCTGGACCCAGGCTGAAGCTTTCTTT. Translated: CAWTQAEAFF.

This chain connects TRBV29-1 to TRBJ1-2; D is uncertain. The ends were cut back, 3 bases at V and 0 bases at J, with 8 bases in the middle. Germline CDR1 and CDR2: SQVTM and ANQGSEA. The CDR3 is 13 residues long. CDR3 in amino acids: CSVDVRSNYGYTF. In DNA, the CDR3 is TGCAGCGTTGACGTCAGATCTAACTATGGCTACACCTTC.

The chain is built from TRBV24-1 and TRBJ2-1; TRBD1 aligns across 8 bases. The CDR3 runs to 16 residues. V gave up 8 bases and J gave up 4 bases; unmatched junction bases: 12. The germline gives CDR1 KGHDR, CDR2 SFDVKD. The CDR3 reads CATTSTGTGGYNEQFF. CDR3 sequence (DNA): TGTGCCACCACATCTACCGGGACAGGAGGTTACAATGAGCAGTTCTTC.

The chain combines TRBV28 with TRBJ1-2; 7 nucleotides line up with TRBD1. Trimming cost V 5 bases and J 4 bases; bases outside gene matches: 10. This CDR3 has 15 amino acids. Germline-derived CDR1 and CDR2 are MDHEN and SYDVKM. CDR3 residues: CASSSPRGAVYGYTF. CDR3 coding DNA: TGTGCCAGCAGTAGCCCCAGGGGGGCAGTCTATGGCTACACCTTC.

This clone has only one observation. The V gene is TRBV6-4, the J gene TRBJ1-3, with 7 nucleotides matching TRBD1. This CDR3 region has 17 residues. After removal of 0 bases from V and 11 bases from J, the junction contained 16 bases not matched to a gene. Germline-derived CDR1 and CDR2 are MRHNA and SNTAGT. Here the CDR3 DNA reads TGTGCCAGCAGTGACTCGAGGAAGGACAGGCGAGTATGGGCCATATATTTT. Amino acid sequence: CASSDSRKDRRVWAIYF.

The rearrangement joins TRBV9 to TRBJ1-3, with D uncertain. The CDR3 spans 11 residues. Germline loops: CDR1 SGDLS, CDR2 YYNGEE. The ends were cut back, 3 bases at V and 11 bases at J, with 9 bases in the middle. The CDR3 reads CASSGGGAIYF. In DNA form, the CDR3 reads TGTGCCAGCAGCGGAGGCGGGGCCATATATTTT. The variable domain in full, completed from reference TRBV9 and TRBJ1-3, reads DSGVTQTPKHLITATGQRVTLRCSPRSGDLSVYWYQQSLDQGLQFLIQYYNGEERAKGNILERFSAQQFPDLHSELNLSSLELGDSALYFCASSGGGAIYFGEGSWLTVV.

This rearrangement joins TRBV6-5 to TRBJ1-5; D call uncertain. The germline V gene has CDR1 MNHEY and CDR2 SVGAGI. This CDR3 region has 15 residues. V shed 6 bases and J shed 3 bases, with 15 bases lying between them. CDR3 sequence (DNA): TGTGCCAGCAGCCCCCGGGGAGGCCTCAATCAGCCCCAGCATTTT. Amino acids: CASSPRGGLNQPQHF.

This clone was seen more than once but under ten times. V usage is TRBV3-1 (or the pseudogene TRBV3-2) and J usage is TRBJ2-3; D is perhaps TRBD2 (6 bases). This CDR3 has 16 residues. Germline CDR1 is LGHDT and CDR2 is YNNKEL (reference sequence). Trimming removed 1 base at V and 3 bases at J, with 14 bases between. The CDR3 loop is CASSQGASARTDTQYF. The CDR3 bases are TGTGCCAGCAGCCAAGGGGCTAGCGCCCGGACAGATACGCAGTATTTT.

The chain links TRBV7-8 to TRBJ2-5; D might be TRBD2 (6 bases). This CDR3 has 13 residues. V lost 5 bases to trimming and J lost 2 bases, with 9 bases between them. The germline V gene encodes CDR1 SGHVS and CDR2 FQNEAQ. The CDR3 bases are TGTGCCAGCAGCCGAGGACTACAAGAGACCCAGTACTTC. Protein sequence: CASSRGLQETQYF.

The gene calls are TRBV11-2 and TRBJ2-1; 9 nucleotides agree with TRBD2. Germline loops: CDR1 SGHAT, CDR2 FQNNGV. V was clipped by 5 bases and J by 11 bases; unmatched bases: 22. The CDR3 covers 18 residues. CDR3: CASSPNLREGHSGTKQFF. CDR3 in DNA: TGTGCCAGCAGCCCAAATTTGCGGGAGGGCCATTCAGGCACGAAGCAGTTCTTC.

The chain couples TRBV27 to TRBJ1-1, with 8 nucleotides matching TRBD1. V trimming: 3 bases; J trimming: 11 bases; junction bases outside the gene matches: 8. Looked up from germline, CDR1 is MNHEY and CDR2 is SMNVEV (reference sequence). The CDR3 sequence is 13 residues long. CDR3 DNA sequence: TGTGCCAGCAGTTTCGGACAGGGTAGAAGGGCTTTCTTT. It codes for CASSFGQGRRAFF.

The V gene is TRBV7-9, the J gene TRBJ1-1, with D maybe TRBD1 (6 bases). The germline V and J ends were trimmed by 3 bases and 0 bases, with 8 bases remaining between them. The germline V gene has CDR1 SEHNR and CDR2 FQNEAQ (reference sequence). The CDR3 loop spans 14 amino acids. CDR3 in DNA: TGTGCCAGCAGCTTGGACAGCATGAACACTGAAGCTTTCTTT. Translating gives CASSLDSMNTEAFF.

This clone came up a few times. The gene calls are TRBV2 and TRBJ2-7, with TRBD2 matching over 8 bases. This CDR3 comprises 13 residues. J was trimmed by 3 bases and V by 8 bases; bases with no gene match: 6. CDR1 SNHLY and CDR2 FYNNEI come from the germline V gene. This CDR3 reads CASGGTSLYEQYF. For the CDR3, the DNA is TGTGCCAGCGGCGGGACTAGTCTCTACGAGCAGTACTTC.

The chain recombines TRBV30 with TRBJ1-6; TRBD1 agrees at 8 bases. Germline CDR1 GTSNPN, CDR2 SVGIG (reference sequence). The trim removed 8 bases at V and 0 bases at J, leaving 6 bases unmatched. This CDR3 comprises 15 residues. In nucleotides, the CDR3 is TGTGCCACACCAGGGGGCAGCTCCTATAATTCACCCCTCCACTTT. Translation: CATPGGSSYNSPLHF.

V is TRBV6-5 and J is TRBJ2-6; D gene uncertain. Between the trimmed V and J ends, which lost 2 bases and 0 bases, there was a span of 5 bases. The CDR3 totals 15 residues. Germline V gene data show CDR1 as MNHEY and CDR2 as SVGAGI. CDR3 loop: CASSYAVSGANVLTF. In DNA, the CDR3 is TGTGCCAGCAGTTACGCGGTCTCTGGGGCCAACGTCCTGACTTTC.

The chain is built from TRBV2 and TRBJ2-2; maybe TRBD1 (5 bases). The CDR3 runs 15 residues. Germline V lookup: CDR1 SNHLY, CDR2 FYNNEI. V lost 2 bases and J 0 bases, leaving 7 bases between the germline ends. The CDR3 loop reads CASSERGSNTGELFF. As DNA, the CDR3 is TGTGCCAGCAGTGAAAGGGGATCGAACACCGGGGAGCTGTTTTTT.

This chain connects TRBV13 to TRBJ2-2; 9 bases align to TRBD1. CDR3 length: 20 amino acids. Germline V lookup: CDR1 PRHDT, CDR2 FYEKMQ (reference sequence). Germline trimming cut 1 base from V and 6 bases from J; bases unmatched to any gene: 18. CDR3 bases: TGTGCCAGCAGCTTAGTTCGGACAGGGGCAGCAAGCGGGATCTCCGGGGAGCTGTTTTTT. Translating gives CASSLVRTGAASGISGELFF.

The rearrangement links TRBV27 to TRBJ2-7; tentatively, D is TRBD1 (6 bases). Trimming shortened V by 4 bases and J by 6 bases, and 10 bases separated the two germline ends. Germline V lookup: CDR1 MNHEY, CDR2 SMNVEV (reference sequence). CDR3 length equals 12 residues. CDR3 amino acids: CASSSTGPEQYF. The CDR3 DNA is TGTGCCAGCAGTTCGACAGGACCCGAGCAGTACTTC.

The chain has TRBV27 and TRBJ1-5, with 9 bases matching TRBD1. In germline, CDR1 is MNHEY, CDR2 SMNVEV (reference sequence). V trimming: 8 bases; J trimming: 2 bases; junction bases outside the gene matches: 10. CDR3 length: 16 amino acids. The CDR3 spells CASGKTGGQGNQPQHF. The CDR3 DNA is TGTGCCAGCGGAAAAACAGGGGGCCAGGGCAATCAGCCCCAGCATTTT.

The rearrangement joins TRBV15 to TRBJ2-2, with 8 bases aligning to TRBD2. The CDR3 covers 14 residues. Unmatched junction bases numbered 5, after V lost 5 bases and J lost 6 bases. From germline, CDR1 is LNHNV and CDR2 YYDKDF (reference sequence). CDR3 sequence (DNA): TGTGCCACCAGCCATAGCGGGAAATCCGGGGAGCTGTTTTTT. This codes for CATSHSGKSGELFF.

This clone was detected a few times. The chain employs TRBV10-2 and TRBJ2-7; 8 nucleotides line up with TRBD2. V shed 8 bases and J 5 bases; nucleotides not matched to a gene: 8. Per the germline V gene, CDR1 is WSHSY and CDR2 is SAAADI. The CDR3 is made up of 13 amino acids. The CDR3 DNA reads TGCGCCAGCCGCTCGACTAGCGCGCACGAGCAGTACTTC. Residues: CASRSTSAHEQYF.

The chain links TRBV5-1 to TRBJ2-2; a possible D gene is TRBD2 (5 bases). The CDR3 is made up of 16 amino acids. Germline CDR1 and CDR2: SGHRS and YFSETQ. Trimming removed 2 bases from V and 1 base from J, with 12 bases in between. The CDR3, as DNA: TGCGCCAGCAGCTTTGGACTTTTACAGAACACCGGGGAGCTGTTTTTT. Amino acid sequence: CASSFGLLQNTGELFF.

The gene calls are TRBV15 and TRBJ1-5, with D possibly TRBD1 on 5 matching bases. The CDR3 sequence is 15 residues long. V lost 5 bases and J lost 4, with 15 bases in between. Germline CDR1 is LNHNV and CDR2 is YYDKDF (reference sequence). CDR3: CATSLDSPNNQPQHF. In DNA, the CDR3 is TGTGCCACCAGCCTTGACAGTCCGAATAATCAGCCCCAGCATTTT.

The chain is built from TRBV28 and TRBJ2-1; 10 bases agree with TRBD2. The ends lost 6 bases at V and 3 bases at J; junction bases unmatched: 5. The CDR3 length is 15 residues. Per the germline V gene, CDR1 is MDHEN and CDR2 is SYDVKM. CDR3 amino acids: CASSTLAGDYNEQFF. The CDR3 DNA is TGTGCCAGCAGCACGCTAGCGGGGGACTACAATGAGCAGTTCTTC.

This clone was counted once. This chain uses TRBV21-1 with TRBJ2-1; the table's D gene call, TRBD2, was not cross checked with the DNA. TRBV21-1 constitutes a pseudogene. CDR3 size: 18 residues. This CDR3 reads CASTQINRLAGILGEQFF. DNA of the CDR3: TGTGCCAGCACCCAGATTAATCGACTAGCGGGGATCCTAGGGGAGCAGTTCTTC.